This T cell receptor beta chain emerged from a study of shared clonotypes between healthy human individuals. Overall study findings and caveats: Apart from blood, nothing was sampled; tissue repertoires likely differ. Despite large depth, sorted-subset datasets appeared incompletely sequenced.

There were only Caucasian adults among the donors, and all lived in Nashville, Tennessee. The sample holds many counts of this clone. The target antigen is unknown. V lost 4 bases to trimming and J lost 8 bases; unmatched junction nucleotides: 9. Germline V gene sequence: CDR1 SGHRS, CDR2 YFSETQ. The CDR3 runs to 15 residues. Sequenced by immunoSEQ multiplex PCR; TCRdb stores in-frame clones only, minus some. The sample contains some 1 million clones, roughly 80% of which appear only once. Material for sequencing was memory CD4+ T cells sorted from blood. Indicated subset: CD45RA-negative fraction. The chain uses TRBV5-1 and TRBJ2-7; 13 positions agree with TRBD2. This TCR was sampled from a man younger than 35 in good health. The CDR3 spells CASSPGTSGEMQQYF. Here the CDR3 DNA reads TGCGCCAGCAGCCCCGGGACTAGCGGGGAAATGCAGCAGTACTTC.